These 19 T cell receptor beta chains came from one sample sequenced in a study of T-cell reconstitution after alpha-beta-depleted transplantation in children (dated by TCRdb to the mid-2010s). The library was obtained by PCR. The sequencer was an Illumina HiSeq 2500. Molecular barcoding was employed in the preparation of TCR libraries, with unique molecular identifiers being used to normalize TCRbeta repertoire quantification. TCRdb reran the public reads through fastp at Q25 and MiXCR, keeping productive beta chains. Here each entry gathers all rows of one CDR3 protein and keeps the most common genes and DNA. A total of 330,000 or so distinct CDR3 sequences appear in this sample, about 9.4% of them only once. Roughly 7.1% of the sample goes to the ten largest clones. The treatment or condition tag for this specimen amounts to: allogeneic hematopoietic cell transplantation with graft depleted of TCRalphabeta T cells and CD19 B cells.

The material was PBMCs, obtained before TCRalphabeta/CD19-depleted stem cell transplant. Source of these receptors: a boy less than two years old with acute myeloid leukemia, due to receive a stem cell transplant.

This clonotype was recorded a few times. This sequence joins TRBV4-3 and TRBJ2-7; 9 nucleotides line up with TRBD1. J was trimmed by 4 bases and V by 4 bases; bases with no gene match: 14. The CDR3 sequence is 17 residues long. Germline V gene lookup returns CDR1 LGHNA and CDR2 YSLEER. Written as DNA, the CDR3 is TGCGCCAGCAGCCCCAAAAGGAACAGGGGGCCAGAGTACGAGCAGTACTTC. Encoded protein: CASSPKRNRGPEYEQYF.

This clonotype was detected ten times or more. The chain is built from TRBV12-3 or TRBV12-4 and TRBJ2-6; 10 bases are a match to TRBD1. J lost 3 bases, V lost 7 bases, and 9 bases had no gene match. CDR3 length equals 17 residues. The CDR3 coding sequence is TGTGCCAGCACCCCCGGGACAGGGGTCTATGGGGCCAACGTCCTGACTTTC. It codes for CASTPGTGVYGANVLTF.

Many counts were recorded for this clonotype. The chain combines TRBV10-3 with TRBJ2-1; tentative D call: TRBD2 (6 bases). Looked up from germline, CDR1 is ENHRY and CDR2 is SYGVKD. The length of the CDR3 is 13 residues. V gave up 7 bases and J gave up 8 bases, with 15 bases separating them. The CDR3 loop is CAIKGASEDEQFF. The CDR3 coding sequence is TGTGCCATCAAAGGGGCTAGCGAGGATGAGCAGTTCTTC.

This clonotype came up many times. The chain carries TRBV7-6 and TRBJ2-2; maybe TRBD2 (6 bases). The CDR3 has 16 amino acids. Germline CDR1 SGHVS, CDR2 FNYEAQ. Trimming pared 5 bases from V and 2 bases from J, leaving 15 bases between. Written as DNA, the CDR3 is TGTGCCAGCAGCAGCCGGGACTTTTCCAACACCGGGGAGCTGTTTTTT. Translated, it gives CASSSRDFSNTGELFF.

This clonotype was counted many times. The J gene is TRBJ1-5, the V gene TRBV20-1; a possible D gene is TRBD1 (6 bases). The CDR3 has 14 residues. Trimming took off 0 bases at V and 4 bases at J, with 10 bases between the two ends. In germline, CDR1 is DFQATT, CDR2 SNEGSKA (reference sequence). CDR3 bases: TGCAGTGCTAGAGAGACAGGACAAAATCAGCCCCAGCATTTT. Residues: CSARETGQNQPQHF.

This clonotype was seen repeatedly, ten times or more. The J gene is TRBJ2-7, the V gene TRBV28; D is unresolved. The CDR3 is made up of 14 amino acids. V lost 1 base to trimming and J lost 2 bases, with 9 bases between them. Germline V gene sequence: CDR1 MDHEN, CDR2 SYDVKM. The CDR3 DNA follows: TGTGCCAGCAGTTTATTCGACTCTGCCTACGAGCAGTACTTC. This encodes CASSLFDSAYEQYF.

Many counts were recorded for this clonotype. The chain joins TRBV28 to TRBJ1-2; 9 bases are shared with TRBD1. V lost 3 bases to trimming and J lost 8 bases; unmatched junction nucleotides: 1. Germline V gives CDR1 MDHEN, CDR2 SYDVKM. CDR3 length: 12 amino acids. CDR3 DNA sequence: TGTGCCAGCAGTTTCGGGACAGGGGGCTACACCTTC. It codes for CASSFGTGGYTF.

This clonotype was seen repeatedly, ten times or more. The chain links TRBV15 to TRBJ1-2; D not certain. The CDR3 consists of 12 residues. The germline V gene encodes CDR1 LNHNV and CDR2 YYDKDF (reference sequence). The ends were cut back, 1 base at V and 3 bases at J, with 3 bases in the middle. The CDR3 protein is CATSRVDYGYTF. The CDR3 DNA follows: TGTGCCACCAGCAGAGTGGACTATGGCTACACCTTC.

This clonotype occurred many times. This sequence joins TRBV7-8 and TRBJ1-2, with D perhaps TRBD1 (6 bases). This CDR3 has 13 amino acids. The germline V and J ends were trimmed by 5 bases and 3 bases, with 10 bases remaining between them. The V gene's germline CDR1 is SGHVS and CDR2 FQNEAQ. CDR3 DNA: TGTGCCAGCAGCCCTCGACAGGACTATGGCTACACCTTC. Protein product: CASSPRQDYGYTF.

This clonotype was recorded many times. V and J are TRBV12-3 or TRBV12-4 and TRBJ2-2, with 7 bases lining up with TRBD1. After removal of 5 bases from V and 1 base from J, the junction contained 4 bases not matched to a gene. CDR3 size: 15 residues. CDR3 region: CASSRDSLNTGELFF. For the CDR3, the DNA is TGTGCCAGCAGTCGGGACAGTTTGAACACCGGGGAGCTGTTTTTT.

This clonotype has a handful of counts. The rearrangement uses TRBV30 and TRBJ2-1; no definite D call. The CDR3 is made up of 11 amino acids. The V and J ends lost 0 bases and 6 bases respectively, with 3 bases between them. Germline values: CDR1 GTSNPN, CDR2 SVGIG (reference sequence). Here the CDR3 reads CAWSVSNEQFF. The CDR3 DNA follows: TGTGCCTGGAGTGTATCCAATGAGCAGTTCTTC.

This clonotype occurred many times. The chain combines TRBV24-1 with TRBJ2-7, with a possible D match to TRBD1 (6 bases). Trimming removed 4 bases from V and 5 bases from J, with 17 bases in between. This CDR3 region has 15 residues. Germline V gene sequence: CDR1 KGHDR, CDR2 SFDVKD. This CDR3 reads CATSDEQGEKNEQYF. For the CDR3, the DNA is TGTGCCACCAGTGACGAACAGGGTGAGAAGAACGAGCAGTACTTC.

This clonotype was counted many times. Here the CDR3 reads CASTHPQGAFSPLHF. The CDR3 bases are TGTGCCAGCACCCATCCACAGGGGGCTTTTTCACCCCTCCACTTT. This chain links TRBV28 with TRBJ1-6; 9 nucleotides line up with TRBD1. Per the germline V gene, CDR1 is MDHEN and CDR2 is SYDVKM. Losses at the gene ends were 7 bases for V and 9 bases for J; bases not matched to a gene: 10. CDR3 length: 15 residues.

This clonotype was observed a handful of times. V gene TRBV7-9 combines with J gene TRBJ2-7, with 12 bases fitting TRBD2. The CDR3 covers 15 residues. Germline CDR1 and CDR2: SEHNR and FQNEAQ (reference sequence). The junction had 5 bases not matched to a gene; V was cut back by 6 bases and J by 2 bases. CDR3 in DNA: TGTGCCAGCAGACCTCGACTAGCGGGAGCCTACGAGCAGTACTTC. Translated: CASRPRLAGAYEQYF.

CDR3 residues: CASSPDRPRANVLTF. CDR3 sequence (DNA): TGTGCCAGCAGCCCAGACAGGCCTAGGGCCAACGTCCTGACTTTC. This chain connects TRBV12-3 or TRBV12-4 to TRBJ2-6; possibly TRBD1 for D (6 bases). This CDR3 comprises 15 residues. With 6 bases removed from V and 5 bases from J, the gap between germline ends came to 14 bases.

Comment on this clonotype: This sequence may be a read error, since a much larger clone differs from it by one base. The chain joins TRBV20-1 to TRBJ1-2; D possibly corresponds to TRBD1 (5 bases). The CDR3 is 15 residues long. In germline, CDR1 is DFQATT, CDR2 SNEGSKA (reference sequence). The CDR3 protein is CCARRVLGGNYGYTF. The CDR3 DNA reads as TGCTGTGCTAGGAGGGTGCTTGGGGGTAACTATGGCTACACCTTC.

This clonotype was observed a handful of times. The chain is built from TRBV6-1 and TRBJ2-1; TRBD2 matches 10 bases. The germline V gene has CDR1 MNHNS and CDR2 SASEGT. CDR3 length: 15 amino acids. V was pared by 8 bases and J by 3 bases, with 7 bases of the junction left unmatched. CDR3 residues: CASRAGGPVYNEQFF. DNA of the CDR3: TGTGCCAGCCGAGCGGGAGGGCCCGTCTACAATGAGCAGTTCTTC.

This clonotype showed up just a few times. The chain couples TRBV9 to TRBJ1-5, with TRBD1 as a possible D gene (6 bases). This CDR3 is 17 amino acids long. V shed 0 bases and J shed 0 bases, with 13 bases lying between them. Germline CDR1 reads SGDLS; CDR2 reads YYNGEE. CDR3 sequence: CASSVEDRPYSNQPQHF. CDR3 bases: TGTGCCAGCAGCGTAGAAGACAGGCCCTATAGCAATCAGCCCCAGCATTTT.

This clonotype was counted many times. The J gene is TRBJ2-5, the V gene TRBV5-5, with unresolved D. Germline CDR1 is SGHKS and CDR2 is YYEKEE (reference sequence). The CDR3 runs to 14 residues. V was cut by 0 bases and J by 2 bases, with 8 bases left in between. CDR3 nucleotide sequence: TGTGCCAGCAGCTTGGGACACCAGCAAGAGACCCAGTACTTC. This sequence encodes CASSLGHQQETQYF.